This is a list of T cell receptor beta chains from one sample in a study of persistence of HIV-infected CD4 T cells. Their antigens remain unidentified. Method: immunoSEQ multiplex PCR; TCRdb's copy keeps in-frame clones and lacks some. The table has some 58,000 clones, less than 85% seen once. Specimen: CD4+ T cells sorted from PBMCs after approximately 19-hour stimulation, collected from a patient who received antiretroviral therapy. These receptors all stem from an adult man with HIV who was CMV-seropositive. The CDR3 runs from the conserved cysteine through the conserved F or W. Clone size is shown for a subset of rows, as once, few, many or a class of expanded clone.

J	V	size	CDR3
TRBJ2-3	TRBV5-1	.	CASSLDGQFTDTQYF
TRBJ2-1	TRBV6-5	.	CASSTRDRGYNEQFF
TRBJ1-2	TRBV6-5	.	CASSYAGGTYGYTF
TRBJ2-3	TRBV27	few	CASSPRPKASTDTQYF
TRBJ1-6	TRBV4-2	.	CASSPLDRSDSPLHF
TRBJ2-5	TRBV18	once	CASSPGVAETQYF
TRBJ2-7	TRBV4-1	.	CASSQDGGQGREQYF
TRBJ2-7	TRBV7-6	many	CASSLDRASYEQYF
TRBJ2-1	TRBV2	.	CASLERRLDEQFF
TRBJ2-7	TRBV11-2	once	CASTQRGLYEQYF
TRBJ2-3	TRBV6-2/TRBV6-3	.	CASSTRTSSDTQYF
TRBJ1-1	TRBV9	many	CASSPVRAAVNTEAFF
TRBJ1-4	TRBV6-1	.	CASSDADRDEKLFF
TRBJ1-1	TRBV20-1	.	CSASQGNTEAFF
TRBJ2-7	TRBV9	.	CASSVFGTPTDEQYF
TRBJ1-1	TRBV25-1	.	CASSDWVMNTEAFF
TRBJ2-1	TRBV4-1	.	CASSQIDILSYNEQFF
TRBJ2-3	TRBV2	.	CASSVDLTSTDTQYF
TRBJ2-2	TRBV6-5	.	CASSYSRTGTGELFF
TRBJ2-7	TRBV9	.	CASSVAPGQQYEQYF
TRBJ1-2	TRBV9	few	CASSAVRRIEKNLF
TRBJ2-1	TRBV5-1	.	CASSLGWDRKMNEQFF
TRBJ1-2	TRBV4-1	.	CASSQDSYGYTF
TRBJ1-5	TRBV5-1	.	CASSWGQGSNQPQHF
TRBJ2-7	TRBV7-9	.	CASSSGSNRGSGEQYF
TRBJ1-1	TRBV5-1	.	CASSLGDANTEAFF
TRBJ1-3	TRBV3-1/TRBV3-2	once	CASSRDRSGNTIYF